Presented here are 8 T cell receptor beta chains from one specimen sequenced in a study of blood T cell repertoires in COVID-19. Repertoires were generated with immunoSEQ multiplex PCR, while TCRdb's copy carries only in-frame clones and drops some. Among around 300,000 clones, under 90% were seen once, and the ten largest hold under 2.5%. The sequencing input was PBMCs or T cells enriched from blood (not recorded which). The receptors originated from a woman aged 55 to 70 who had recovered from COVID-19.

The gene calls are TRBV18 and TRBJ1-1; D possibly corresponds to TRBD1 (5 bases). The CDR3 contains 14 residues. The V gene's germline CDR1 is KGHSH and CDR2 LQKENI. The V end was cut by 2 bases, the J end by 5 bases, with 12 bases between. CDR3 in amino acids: CASSPSAGRTEAFF. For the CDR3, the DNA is TGTGCCAGCTCACCATCGGCAGGGAGGACTGAAGCTTTCTTT.

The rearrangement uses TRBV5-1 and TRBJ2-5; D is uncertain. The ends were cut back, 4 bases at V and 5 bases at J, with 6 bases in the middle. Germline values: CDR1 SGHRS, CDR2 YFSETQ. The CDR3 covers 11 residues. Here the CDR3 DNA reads TGCGCCAGCAGCGCGTTGGAGACCCAGTACTTC. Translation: CASSALETQYF.

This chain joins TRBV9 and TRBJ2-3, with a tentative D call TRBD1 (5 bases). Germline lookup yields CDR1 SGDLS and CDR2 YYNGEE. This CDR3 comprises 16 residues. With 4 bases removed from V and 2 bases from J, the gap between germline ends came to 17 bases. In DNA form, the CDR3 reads TGTGCCAGCAGCCCTCCCCCCGACGGACACACAGATACGCAGTATTTT. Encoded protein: CASSPPPDGHTDTQYF.

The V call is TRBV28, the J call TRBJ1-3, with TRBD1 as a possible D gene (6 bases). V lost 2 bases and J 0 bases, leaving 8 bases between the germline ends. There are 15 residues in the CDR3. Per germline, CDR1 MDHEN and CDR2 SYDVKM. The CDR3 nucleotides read TGTGCCAGCAGTTTAACAGGGAGCTCTGGAAACACCATATATTTT. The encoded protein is CASSLTGSSGNTIYF.

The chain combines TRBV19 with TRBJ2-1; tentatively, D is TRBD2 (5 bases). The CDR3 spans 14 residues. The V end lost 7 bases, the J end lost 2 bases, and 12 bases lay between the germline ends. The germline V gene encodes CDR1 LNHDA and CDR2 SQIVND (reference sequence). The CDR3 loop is CASNSGSTYNEQFF. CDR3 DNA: TGTGCCAGTAACTCGGGATCTACCTACAATGAGCAGTTCTTC.

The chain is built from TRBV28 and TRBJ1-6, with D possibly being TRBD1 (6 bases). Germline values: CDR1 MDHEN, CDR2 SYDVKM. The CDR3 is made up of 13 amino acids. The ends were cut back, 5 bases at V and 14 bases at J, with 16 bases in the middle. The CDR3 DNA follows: TGTGCCAGCAGTGACGTACAGGGAGGGGCCCTCCACTTT. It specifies CASSDVQGGALHF.

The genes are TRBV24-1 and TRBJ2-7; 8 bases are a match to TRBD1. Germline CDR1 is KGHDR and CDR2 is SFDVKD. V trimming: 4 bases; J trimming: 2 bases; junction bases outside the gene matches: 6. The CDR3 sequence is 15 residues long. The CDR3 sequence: CATSDSGQGTYEQYF. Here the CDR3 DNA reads TGTGCCACCAGTGACTCTGGACAGGGAACCTACGAGCAGTACTTC.

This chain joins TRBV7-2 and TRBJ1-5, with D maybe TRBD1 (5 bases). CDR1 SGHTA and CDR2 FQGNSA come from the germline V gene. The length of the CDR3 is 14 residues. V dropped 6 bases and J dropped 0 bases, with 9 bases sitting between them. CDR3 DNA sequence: TGTGCCAGCAGACGCAGGGATAGCAATCAGCCCCAGCATTTT. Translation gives CASRRRDSNQPQHF.